In this sample, the clone carrying this T cell receptor beta chain turned up a few times. Looked up from germline, CDR1 is SNHLY and CDR2 is FYNNEI. Trimming at V came to 4 bases and at J to 1 base, leaving 1 base not matched to a gene. The CDR3 is 14 amino acids. This sample was taken from a study of blood T cell repertoires in COVID-19. Across the whole study: COVID-19 samples collected from the United States, Italy and Spain covered acute and convalescent phases. Nucleic acid was either cDNA or gDNA, and it came from T cells, B-cell-depleted T cells, or PBMCs.

Methods used by the authors: Reference gene primer amplification gave estimated nucleated cell counts. Libraries were prepared by immunoSEQ multiplex PCR; TCRdb keeps only in-frame clonotypes and omits some of them. Clone size and V and J calls were adopted from that table, with D and trimming inferred from the DNA. The sample yields 200,000 to 250,000 clones, roughly 86% seen once. Sequencing was done on a sample of peripheral blood. This TCR came from a woman in her sixties or seventies with active or convalescent COVID-19. V gene TRBV2 combines with J gene TRBJ1-5; 7 positions agree with TRBD1. Written as DNA, the CDR3 is TGTGCCAGCAGTGGACAGGGCAGCAATCAGCCCCAGCATTTT. Its translation is CASSGQGSNQPQHF.